In its sample, the clone carrying this T cell receptor beta chain was seen many times. Its antigen is as yet unknown. The entry originates in a study of identical twins. Study-wide results and caveats: The study drew conclusions from cross-sectional statistical analysis, not from following the same donors. Cord blood's abundant beta clonotypes had fewer insertions, unlike memory repertoires.

Germline trimming cut 7 bases from V and 6 bases from J; bases unmatched to any gene: 7. There are 13 residues in the CDR3. CDR1 is SNHLY, CDR2 FYNNEI, per germline. TCRdb passed the 5' RACE reads through MiXCR, listing each CDR3 protein once. The sample shows a few hundred thousand distinct CDR3 sequences, 5% to 7% of them seen only once. This sample also belongs to another study, concerning T cells expressing NK-cell markers. In that study: The CD3+CD56-NKG2C+ fraction of four donors was likewise dominated by these clonotypes.

This clonotype was obtained from a woman in her late teens or twenties in good health. The specimen sequenced was CD8+ T cells sorted from blood. V is TRBV2 and J is TRBJ1-1; 8 bases are shared with TRBD1. In nucleotides, the CDR3 is TGTGCCAGCAAAATTGGGACAGGACCTGAAGCTTTCTTT. Its translation: CASKIGTGPEAFF.